Following are 5 T cell receptor beta chains from one sample sequenced in a study of identical twins' blood T cells. Using its own MiXCR run on the 5' RACE reads, TCRdb lists one record per CDR3 protein. The sample includes a few hundred thousand distinct CDR3 sequences, roughly 31% seen only once; the top ten take about 6%. The source material was PBMCs. The receptors derive from a woman aged 18-55 years in good health.

The V gene is TRBV19, the J gene TRBJ2-2; D is uncertain. This CDR3 contains 11 residues. The germline gives CDR1 LNHDA, CDR2 SQIVND (reference sequence). Trimming cost V 11 bases and J 5 bases, with 9 bases left between them. The CDR3 coding sequence is TGTGCCTCGGATGGGACCGGGGAGCTGTTTTTT. It encodes CASDGTGELFF.

The gene calls are TRBV7-2 and TRBJ1-1; 7 nucleotides align to TRBD1. J gave up 5 bases and V 2 bases, and 11 bases lay outside the gene matches. The germline CDR1 and CDR2 sequences are SGHTA and FQGNSA. The CDR3 contains 16 residues. Here the CDR3 DNA reads TGTGCCAGCAGCTTATCGGGGGCAGGGGGTGGAACTGAAGCTTTCTTT. It encodes CASSLSGAGGGTEAFF.

The chain recombines TRBV6-5 with TRBJ1-6; D is perhaps TRBD1 (6 bases). CDR3 size: 15 residues. Germline V lookup: CDR1 MNHEY, CDR2 SVGAGI. V shed 0 bases and J shed 6 bases, with 9 bases lying between them. The CDR3 protein is CASSYSTGANSPLHF. DNA for the CDR3: TGTGCCAGCAGTTACTCGACAGGAGCTAATTCACCCCTCCACTTT.

The J gene is TRBJ2-1, the V gene TRBV5-1; D remains unclear. CDR1 is SGHRS, CDR2 YFSETQ, per germline. The CDR3 consists of 16 residues. Deletions cut 0 bases from V and 1 base from J, with 11 bases between. In DNA, the CDR3 is TGCGCCAGCAGCTTGGGGATCTCCTTGTCCTACAATGAGCAGTTCTTC. Translated, it gives CASSLGISLSYNEQFF.

The chain has TRBV20-1 and TRBJ1-1, with no clear D. The CDR3 runs 14 residues. Trimming pared 1 base from V and 0 bases from J, leaving 9 bases between. In germline, CDR1 is DFQATT, CDR2 SNEGSKA (reference sequence). The DNA for the CDR3 is TGCAGTGCTAGAGGGCAAGCCGTGAACACTGAAGCTTTCTTT. This encodes CSARGQAVNTEAFF.